The TCR beta chain described here comes from a study of regulatory T cells in long-lasting Graves disease. Trimming left V 3 bases short and J 3 bases short, with 17 bases between. Germline V gene lookup returns CDR1 LNHDA and CDR2 SQIVND (reference sequence). The CDR3 loop spans 16 amino acids. The time point is: persistent/refractory GD, antithyroid drugs over 5 years with positive TRAb. RNA from PBMCs was the source of the TCR library. Concerning this clonotype: Its antigen is not known.

Overall study findings and caveats: When disease was persistent, TRBV28, TRBJ1-2 and TRBJ2-5 were the favored segments.

Arm-PCR with iRepertoire HTBI primers amplified the CDR3 regions for these TCR beta libraries. TCRdb reanalysed the multiplex PCR reads using MiXCR and keeps one entry per CDR3 protein. The sample consists of 700,000 or so distinct CDR3 sequences, roughly 30% of them appearing once. This TCR was sampled from a female donor with Graves disease. V and J are TRBV19 and TRBJ1-1, with a weak D call TRBD1 (5 bases). Material: peripheral blood mononuclear cells (PBMCs), obtained when the disease was refractory, from a patient treated with antithyroid drugs. The CDR3 protein is CASSIPPHGRDTEAFF. CDR3 DNA sequence: TGTGCCAGTAGTATCCCACCTCACGGCAGGGACACTGAAGCTTTCTTT.